This T cell receptor (beta chain) was found in a study of cytotoxic CD8 clonotypes in ibrutinib-treated CLL. Study-wide background: Patients: roughly twelve relapsed/refractory, more than 14 treatment-naive, around 17 IGHV unmutated. Notes on the study in general: Clonality, elevated at ibrutinib response, dropped back toward baseline at progression. Baseline values of clonality outstripped age-matched healthy donors and followed circulating CD8+ T-cell counts.

As input for TCR beta libraries, roughly 2.1 micrograms of genomic DNA came from cryopreserved PBMCs. This clone was picked up a small number of times. Its antigen is not identified. This table comes from immunoSEQ multiplex PCR, and its TCRdb copy is limited to in-frame clones, with some not included. The table lists roughly 250,000 clones, 70% of them singletons. CDR1 is SGHRS, CDR2 YFSETQ, per germline. The length of the CDR3 is 14 residues. Trimming stripped 0 bases from V and 1 base from J, with 4 bases between. This receptor was taken from a human donor with chronic lymphocytic leukemia. The chain uses TRBV5-1 and TRBJ2-2; D is unresolved. The specimen comprised PBMCs, sampled after 24 months of ibrutinib treatment. The CDR3 spells CASSLGQNTGELFF. CDR3 DNA sequence: TGCGCCAGCAGCTTGGGCCAGAACACCGGGGAGCTGTTTTTT.